The sequence of this T cell receptor beta chain was determined in a study of cytomegalovirus exposure and HLA in healthy donors. Study-wide results and limits: Later analysis suggested links between common viral pathogens and several top significant clusters.

A note on this clone: No antigen is known for it.

The PCR made use of 60 Vbeta and 13 Jbeta primers. TCRdb's copy holds only in-frame clones and misses some; the assay was immunoSEQ multiplex PCR. The repertoire includes fewer than 200,000 clones, roughly three quarters of them detected once, and more than 9.5% sits in the top ten. CDR3 length equals 15 residues. V shed 0 bases, J shed 3 bases, and the junction held 0 bases outside the gene matches. Germline assignment: CDR1 SGHAT and CDR2 FQDESV (reference sequence). Sequencing input: PBMCs. The rearrangement links TRBV11-1 to TRBJ2-2; 8 positions agree with TRBD2. This receptor was obtained from a man younger than 30 in good health and CMV-seropositive. CDR3 amino acids: CASSLARGDTGELFF. The CDR3 nucleotides read TGTGCCAGCAGCTTAGCGCGGGGGGACACCGGGGAGCTGTTTTTT. The full variable domain, in which reference TRBV11-1 and TRBJ2-2 provide the parts outside the CDR3, is EAEVAQSPRYKITEKSQAVAFWCDPISGHATLYWYRQILGQGPELLVQFQDESVVDDSQLPKDRFSAERLKGVDSTLKIQPAELGDSAMYLCASSLARGDTGELFFGEGSRLTVL.